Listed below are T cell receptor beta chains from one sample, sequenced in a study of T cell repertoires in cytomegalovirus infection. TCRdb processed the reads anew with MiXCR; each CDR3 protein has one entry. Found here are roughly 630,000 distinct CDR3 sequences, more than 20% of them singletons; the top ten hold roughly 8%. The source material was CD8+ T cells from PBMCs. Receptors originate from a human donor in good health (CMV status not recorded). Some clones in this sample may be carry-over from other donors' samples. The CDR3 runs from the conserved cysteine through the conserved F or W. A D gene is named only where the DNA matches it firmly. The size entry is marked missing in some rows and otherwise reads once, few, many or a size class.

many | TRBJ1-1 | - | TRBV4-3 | TGCGCCAGCAGCCAAGATCGGTTTTCTGAAGCTTTCTTT | CASSQDRFSEAFF
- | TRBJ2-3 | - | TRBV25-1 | TGTGCCAGCAGTGACCCTTTTGGGGATACGCAGTATTTT | CASSDPFGDTQYF
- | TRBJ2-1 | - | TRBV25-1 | TGTGCCAGCAGTGAATACAACCAGAATGAGCAGTTCTTC | CASSEYNQNEQFF
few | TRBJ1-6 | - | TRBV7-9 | TGTGCCAGCAGCGACGGGGCTAACTCCTATAATTCACCCCTCCACTTT | CASSDGANSYNSPLHF
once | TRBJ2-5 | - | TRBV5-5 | TGTGCCAGCAGCAGACAGGAAAGCCAAGAGACCCAGTACTTC | CASSRQESQETQYF
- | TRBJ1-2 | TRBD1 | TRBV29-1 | TGCAGCGTTGGACAGGGGGCTGGTTTCTACACCTTC | CSVGQGAGFYTF
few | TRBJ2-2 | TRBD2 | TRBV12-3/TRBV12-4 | TGTGCCAGCAGCGAGGGACTAGCGGGGGAGTACACCGGGGAGCTGTTTTTT | CASSEGLAGEYTGELFF
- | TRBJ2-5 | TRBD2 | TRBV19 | TGTGCCAGTAGTATAATGGGACTAGAGAAAAAAGAGACCCAGTACTTC | CASSIMGLEKKETQYF
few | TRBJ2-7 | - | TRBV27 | TGTGCCAGCAGTACTGGAGTGGAGTTTCGCCAGTACTTC | CASSTGVEFRQYF
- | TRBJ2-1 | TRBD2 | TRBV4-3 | TGCGCCTGCAGCCACAACGGGGGGAATGAGCAGTTCTTC | CACSHNGGNEQFF
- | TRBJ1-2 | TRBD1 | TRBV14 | TGTGCCAGCGGACAGGGAAACTATGGCTACACCTTC | CASGQGNYGYTF
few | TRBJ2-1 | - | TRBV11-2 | TGTGCCAGCAGCTCCCGGGCTAGTTACAATGAGCAGTTCTTC | CASSSRASYNEQFF
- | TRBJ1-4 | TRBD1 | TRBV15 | TGTGCCACCAGCACCCAGGACAGGGGTGATGAAAAACTGTTTTTT | CATSTQDRGDEKLFF
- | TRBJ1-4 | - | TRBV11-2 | TGTGCCAGCAGCTTAAATGTGGGGGAAAAACTGTTTTTT | CASSLNVGEKLFF
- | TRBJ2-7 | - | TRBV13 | TGTGCCAGCAGCTTAGGCAGGGGAAGGTCCTACGAGCAGTACTTC | CASSLGRGRSYEQYF
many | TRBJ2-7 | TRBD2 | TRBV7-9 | TGTGCCAGCAGCCTTTATCCCCCCCTTAGCGGGGGCTCCTACGAGCAGTACTTC | CASSLYPPLSGGSYEQYF
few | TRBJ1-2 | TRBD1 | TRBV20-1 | TGCAGTGCTAGAGATCGAGGGGGCGTAGGCTACACCTTC | CSARDRGGVGYTF
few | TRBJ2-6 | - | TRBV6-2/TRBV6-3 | TGTGCCAGCAGTTACCCATCTTGGCTAGCCCTCATCTCTGGGGCCAACGTCCTGACTTTC | CASSYPSWLALISGANVLTF
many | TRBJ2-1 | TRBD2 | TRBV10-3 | TGTGCCATCAGTGACCCAACCGGGACTAGCGGAACACCTTCTTACAATGAGCAGTTCTTC | CAISDPTGTSGTPSYNEQFF
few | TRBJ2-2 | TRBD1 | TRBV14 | TGTGCCAGCAGCCAAGTTAATCCGGGACAGGGCTATTGGACCGGGGAGCTGTTTTTT | CASSQVNPGQGYWTGELFF
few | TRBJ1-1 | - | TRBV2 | TGTGCCAGCAGGCCCCCAGGGGTCTACCGCATTGAAGCTTTCTTT | CASRPPGVYRIEAFF
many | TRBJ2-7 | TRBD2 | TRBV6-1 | TGTGCCAGCACCGAAATGGGGGGGGACTCCTACGAGCAGTACTTC | CASTEMGGDSYEQYF
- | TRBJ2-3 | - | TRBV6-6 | TGTGCCAGCACATTTTTGAGCGGTGGGAGCACAGATACGCAGTATTTT | CASTFLSGGSTDTQYF
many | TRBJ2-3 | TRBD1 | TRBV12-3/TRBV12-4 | TGTGCCAGCACCGGGACAGCCACAGATACGCAGTATTTT | CASTGTATDTQYF
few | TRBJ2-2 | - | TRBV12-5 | TGTGCTAGTGGTTTCACATCGTCAGGGTTCACCGGGGAGCTGTTTTTT | CASGFTSSGFTGELFF
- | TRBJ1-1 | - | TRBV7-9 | TGTGTCAGCACCAATAGGGCCGGATACTTGAACACTGAAGCTTTCTTT | CVSTNRAGYLNTEAFF
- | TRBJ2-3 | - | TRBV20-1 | TGCAGTGCTAGCCCCGTGACTAGGATGGATACGCAGTATTTT | CSASPVTRMDTQYF
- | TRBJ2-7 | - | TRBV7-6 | TGTGCCAGCAGCTTAGTAGCAGGTCTGTACGAGCAGTACTTC | CASSLVAGLYEQYF
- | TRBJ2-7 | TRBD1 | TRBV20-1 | TGCAGTGCTAGAGATCTGCCCGGACAGGGGCACGAGCAGTACTTC | CSARDLPGQGHEQYF
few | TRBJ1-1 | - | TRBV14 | TGTGCCAGCAGTCTCTCTGTGGCGAGCACTGAAGCTTTCTTT | CASSLSVASTEAFF
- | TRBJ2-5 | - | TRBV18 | TGTGCCAGCTCACCCCCCGGGCCACGTATTCAAGAGACCCAGTACTTC | CASSPPGPRIQETQYF
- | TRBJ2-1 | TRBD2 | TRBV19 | TGTGCCAGTAGTTTCTCTAGCGGGGGGGCCCTAGGTAATGAGCAGTTCTTC | CASSFSSGGALGNEQFF
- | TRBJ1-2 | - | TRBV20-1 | TGCAGTGCTGGGTCTAAAAGGGGGGTGGTCTATGGCTACACCTTC | CSAGSKRGVVYGYTF
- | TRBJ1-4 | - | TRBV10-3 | TGTGCCATCAGTGGGTCAGGAGGAAATGGAAAACTGTTTTTT | CAISGSGGNGKLFF
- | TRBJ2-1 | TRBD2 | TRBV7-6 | TGTGCCAGCAGCTTAGTAACAGCGGGGGGGCTGGTTGAGCAGTTCTTC | CASSLVTAGGLVEQFF
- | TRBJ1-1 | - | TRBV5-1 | TGCGCCACCCGTATAGGGGACCTTAACACTGAAGCTTTCTTT | CATRIGDLNTEAFF
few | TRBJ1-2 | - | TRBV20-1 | TGCAGTGCTAGAGAAGGGTCAGGACTCTATGGCTACACCTTC | CSAREGSGLYGYTF
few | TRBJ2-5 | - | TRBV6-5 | TGTGCCAGCAGTACCACCCCTCTACGACAGGTTCAAGAGACCCAGTACTTC | CASSTTPLRQVQETQYF
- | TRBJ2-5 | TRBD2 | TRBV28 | TGTGCCAGCAGTCAACTTGGGAGGGACCAAGAGACCCAGTACTTC | CASSQLGRDQETQYF
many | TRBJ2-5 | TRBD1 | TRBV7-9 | TGTGCCAGCAGCTCACCGACAGGGGTAAACCAAGAGACCCAGTACTTC | CASSSPTGVNQETQYF
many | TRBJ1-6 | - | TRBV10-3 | TGTGCCTCGAGGGACGTCGGAACCAATTCACCCCTCCACTTT | CASRDVGTNSPLHF
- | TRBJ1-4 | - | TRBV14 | TGTGCCAGCAGCCCCCAAGGGTCTGAGAAAGAAAAACTGTTTTTT | CASSPQGSEKEKLFF
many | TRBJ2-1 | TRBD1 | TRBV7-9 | TGTGCCAGCAAGGCACGGGACAGGGGAAAGAATGAGCAGTTCTTC | CASKARDRGKNEQFF
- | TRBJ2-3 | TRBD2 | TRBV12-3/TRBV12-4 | TGTGCCAGCAGTTTCCTGAACTGGACTAGCGGGTCCCTAGATACGCAGTATTTT | CASSFLNWTSGSLDTQYF
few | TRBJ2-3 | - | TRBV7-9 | TGTGCCAGCAGCTCGTTGATAGCCAGGGAAGATACGCAGTATTTT | CASSSLIAREDTQYF
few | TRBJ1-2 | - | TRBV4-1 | TGCGCCAGCAGCCAGGAAGGATCTGGGATATATGGCTACACCTTC | CASSQEGSGIYGYTF
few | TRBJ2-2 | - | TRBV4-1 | TGCGCCAGCAGCCAGGTTGGACAGACGAACACCGGGGAGCTGTTTTTT | CASSQVGQTNTGELFF
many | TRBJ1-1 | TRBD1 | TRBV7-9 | TGTGCCAGCAGCGACTGGCGGACAGGGGGGACTGAAGCTTTCTTT | CASSDWRTGGTEAFF
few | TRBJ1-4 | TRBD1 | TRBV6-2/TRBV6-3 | TGTGCCAGCAGTCCGCCGTGGGACAGGAATGAAAAACTGTTTTTT | CASSPPWDRNEKLFF
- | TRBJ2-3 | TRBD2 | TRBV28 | TGTGCCAGCAATTTGGGTCTAGCGGGGGAAGATACGCAGTATTTT | CASNLGLAGEDTQYF
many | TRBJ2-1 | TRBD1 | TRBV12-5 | TGTGCTAGTGGTCCGAGACAGGGGTATACCAATGAGCAGTTCTTC | CASGPRQGYTNEQFF